This is a list of T cell receptor beta chains from one sample in a study of blood T cell repertoires in COVID-19. TCRdb keeps only in-frame clones here, not all; method: immunoSEQ multiplex PCR. Here the sample spans approximately 470,000 clones, about nine tenths being singletons. The sample taken for sequencing was PBMCs or T cells enriched from blood (not recorded which). These receptors originate from a woman between 18 and 30 years old who had recovered from COVID-19. Both conserved end residues are part of each CDR3. The D gene is left open where the match is weak. The size entry is marked missing in some rows and otherwise reads once, few, many or a size class.

TRBJ1-2 NA TRBV7-2 NA CASSFPGRDGYTF TGTGCCAGCAGCTTCCCGGGGAGGGATGGCTACACCTTC
TRBJ2-7 NA TRBV7-2 NA CASSLAQGYEQYF TGTGCCAGCAGCTTAGCCCAGGGATACGAGCAGTACTTC
TRBJ1-5 NA TRBV28 NA CASSFEAQPQHF TGTGCCAGCAGTTTCGAAGCTCAGCCCCAGCATTTT
TRBJ2-3 NA TRBV5-1 NA CASSLGPEADTQYF TGCGCCAGCAGCCTGGGACCGGAGGCAGATACGCAGTATTTT
TRBJ1-6 NA TRBV16 NA CASSPTGESYNSPLHF TGTGCCAGCAGCCCGACGGGGGAGTCCTATAATTCACCCCTCCACTTT
TRBJ2-3 NA TRBV29-1 once CSVEPLAGGTDTQYF TGCAGCGTTGAACCCCTAGCTGGCGGTACAGATACGCAGTATTTT
TRBJ1-5 TRBD1 TRBV28 NA CASSLPGQSENQPQHF TGTGCCAGCAGTTTACCGGGACAGTCAGAAAATCAGCCCCAGCATTTT
TRBJ1-5 NA TRBV28 NA CASSLAQGESNQPQHF TGTGCCAGCAGTTTAGCACAGGGAGAAAGCAATCAGCCCCAGCATTTT
TRBJ2-1 TRBD1 TRBV5-4 NA CASSSGQGSYNEQFF TGTGCCAGCAGCTCCGGACAGGGGTCATACAATGAGCAGTTCTTC
TRBJ2-7 TRBD2 TRBV5-8 NA CASSLVTSGAPYEQYF TGTGCCAGCAGCTTGGTGACTAGCGGGGCCCCCTACGAGCAGTACTTC
TRBJ1-5 NA TRBV19 once CASSIASGSRRGGYNQPQHF TGTGCCAGTAGTATAGCATCCGGGAGTAGGAGGGGGGGGTACAATCAGCCCCAGCATTTT
TRBJ1-1 NA TRBV15 NA CATSRDGRNTEAFF TGTGCCACCAGCAGAGATGGTAGGAACACTGAAGCTTTCTTT
TRBJ2-2 NA TRBV7-3 NA CASSLQGGVNTGELFF TGTGCCAGCAGCTTACAGGGTGGCGTGAACACCGGGGAGCTGTTTTTT
TRBJ1-2 TRBD1 TRBV2 once CASSARTGGSYGYTF TGTGCCAGCAGTGCCCGGACAGGGGGGAGCTATGGCTACACCTTC
TRBJ1-5 TRBD1 TRBV19 NA CASSIAGTGDDQPQHF TGTGCCAGTAGTATAGCCGGGACAGGGGATGATCAGCCCCAGCATTTT
TRBJ2-1 TRBD1 TRBV6-5 once CASTTRDRERGEQFF TGTGCCAGTACTACCCGGGACAGGGAAAGGGGTGAGCAGTTCTTC
TRBJ1-2 TRBD1 TRBV12-3/TRBV12-4 NA CAISIGQVGYTF TGTGCCATCAGTATCGGACAGGTTGGCTACACCTTC
TRBJ2-6 TRBD1 TRBV11-3 NA CASSPGQGVGANVLTF TGTGCCAGCAGCCCCGGACAGGGAGTGGGGGCCAACGTCCTGACTTTC
TRBJ2-4 NA TRBV11-2 few CASSFGGLAVAKNIQYF TGTGCCAGCAGCTTTGGAGGGCTAGCCGTAGCCAAAAACATTCAGTACTTC
TRBJ2-7 NA TRBV2 once CASHPPGRNLYEQYF TGTGCCAGCCATCCTCCCGGCAGGAACCTATACGAGCAGTACTTC
TRBJ1-1 NA TRBV29-1 few CSVEVGGDAFF TGCAGCGTCGAAGTCGGCGGGGACGCTTTCTTT
TRBJ1-2 NA TRBV5-4 NA CASSVRPGSYGYTF TGTGCCAGCAGCGTGAGGCCGGGGTCCTATGGCTACACCTTC
TRBJ1-2 NA TRBV12-1 NA CASSPSPGGYTF TGTGCCAGCAGCCCCTCCCCGGGAGGCTACACCTTC
TRBJ2-2 NA TRBV30 few CAWSVGGAHTGELFF TGTGCCTGGAGTGTAGGGGGGGCTCACACCGGGGAGCTGTTTTTT
TRBJ1-5 NA TRBV6-2/TRBV6-3 NA CASSRTGNQPQHF TGTGCCAGCAGCCGGACAGGCAATCAGCCCCAGCATTTT
TRBJ1-5 NA TRBV7-8 NA CASSLDVTPAGAQHF TGTGCCAGCAGCTTAGATGTGACACCCGCAGGGGCCCAGCATTTT